A single sample gave rise to the 3 T cell receptor beta chains below, sequenced in a study of human T cells and chemical hapten exposure. The time point: pre-sensitization, week 0. As to treatment: therapeutic diphenylcyclopropenone sensitization with weekly scalp DPC. TCRdb analysed the RACE reads with MiXCR anew, one entry per CDR3 protein. This table holds some 59,000 distinct CDR3 sequences, roughly 12% found once. The sequences come from whole blood, collected in connection with sensitization to the hapten diphenylcyclopropenone (DPC). The receptors stem from a woman aged 40 to 50 with alopecia areata. Some clones in this sample may be carry-over from other donors' samples.

In its sample, this clonotype was seen once. The chain is built from TRBV5-4 and TRBJ1-2; D is unresolved. Trimming took off 3 bases at V and 6 bases at J, with 12 bases between the two ends. The V gene's germline CDR1 is SGHNT and CDR2 YYREEE (reference sequence). CDR3 size: 13 residues. CDR3 protein: CASSSTAADGYTF. As DNA, the CDR3 is TGTGCCAGCAGCTCGACGGCGGCCGATGGCTACACCTTC.

The chain couples TRBV9 to TRBJ1-6; 7 nucleotides align to TRBD1. Trimming cost V 4 bases and J 8 bases; bases outside gene matches: 9. In germline, CDR1 is SGDLS, CDR2 YYNGEE. The CDR3 is 15 residues long. In nucleotides, the CDR3 is TGTGCCAGCAGCAAAAGACAGGGAGTGGATTCACCCCTCCACTTT. This translates into CASSKRQGVDSPLHF. Filled out from reference TRBV9 and TRBJ1-6, the complete variable domain reads DSGVTQTPKHLITATGQRVTLRCSPRSGDLSVYWYQQSLDQGLQFLIQYYNGEERAKGNILERFSAQQFPDLHSELNLSSLELGDSALYFCASSKRQGVDSPLHFGNGTRLTVT.

This clonotype was detected many times. The chain combines TRBV6-6 with TRBJ1-4, with 7 bases fitting TRBD1. V was pared by 6 bases and J by 7 bases, with 8 bases of the junction left unmatched. Germline values: CDR1 MNHNY, CDR2 SVGAGI (reference sequence). The CDR3 covers 14 residues. This CDR3 is CASRNQGGAEKLFF. CDR3 DNA: TGTGCCAGCAGAAACCAGGGGGGTGCTGAAAAACTGTTTTTT.